Sequencing of this T cell receptor (beta chain) was carried out in a study of vaccination effects on CD4 cells after COVID-19. Trimming left V 4 bases short and J 12 bases short, with 15 bases between. The length of the CDR3 is 12 residues. Germline CDR1 MGHRA, CDR2 YSYEKL. Viral peptide pool expansion of antigen-specific CD4+ T cells preceded sequencing in the ViraFEST assay. Subsequent to a culture period of about nine days, CD4+ T cells were isolated. Previously uninfected by SARS-CoV-2, the vaccine recipients also showed negative nucleocapsid antibodies. In the cultures, half the medium was exchanged for IL-2 medium on days 3 and 7. About this clone itself: Its specificity is not known.

Study findings and constraints: Researchers report that only 1 of 255 vaccine-induced clones in healthy vaccinees cross-reacted with common cold coronaviruses. Both infection-induced and vaccine-induced clones contracted markedly at late post-vaccination timepoints.

Here immunoSEQ multiplex PCR was the method, and the copy in TCRdb shows in-frame clones only, minus some. The profile covers about 20,000 clones, with approximately 70% appearing a single time and approximately 8.5% taken by the ten largest. The chain joins TRBV4-1 to TRBJ1-1, with D uncertain. This receptor was identified in a human donor who received a COVID-19 vaccine. The sequencing here drew on CD4+ T cells from PBMCs cultured with HCoV-NL63 spike peptides, taken before COVID-19 vaccination. The CDR3 here is CASSRIPFGPFF. Written as DNA, the CDR3 is TGCGCCAGCAGCCGAATACCTTTCGGACCTTTCTTT.